The 16 T cell receptor beta chains below all came from one sample that was sequenced in a study of T-cell reconstitution after alpha-beta-depleted transplantation in children. Unique molecular identifiers were used in preparing the TCRbeta library. One entry per CDR3 protein, called by TCRdb with MiXCR from the PCR reads. Here the sample spans hundreds of thousands of distinct CDR3 sequences, over 10% being singletons. The sequencing used PBMCs, collected before TCRalphabeta/CD19-depleted stem cell transplant. The origin of the receptors is a girl aged 2 to 10 with congenital amegakaryocytic thrombocytopenia, due to receive a stem cell transplant.

The chain employs TRBV5-6 and TRBJ2-2, with TRBD2 identical over 9 bases. The J segment lost 9 bases and the V segment lost 5 bases, leaving 23 bases of the junction unmatched. The CDR3 has 19 residues. Germline CDR1 is SGHDT and CDR2 is YYEEEE. CDR3 region: CASRGGRGGRARNNRELFF. The CDR3, as DNA: TGTGCCAGCAGGGGAGGAAGGGGCGGGAGGGCCCGAAATAACAGGGAGCTGTTTTTT. Supplemented by reference TRBV5-6 and TRBJ2-2, the full variable domain reads DAGVTQSPTHLIKTRGQQVTLRCSPKSGHDTVSWYQQALGQGPQFIFQYYEEEERQRGNFPDRFSGHQFPNYSSELNVNALLLGDSALYLCASRGGRGGRARNNRELFFGEGSRLTVL.

This clonotype showed up just a few times. The genes are TRBV27 and TRBJ2-7; D call uncertain. The CDR3 is made up of 14 amino acids. Looked up from germline, CDR1 is MNHEY and CDR2 is SMNVEV (reference sequence). The ends were cut back, 0 bases at V and 5 bases at J, with 11 bases in the middle. The CDR3 protein is CASSLSSSTDEQYF. The CDR3 DNA reads TGTGCCAGCAGTTTATCGTCCAGCACAGACGAGCAGTACTTC.

This rearrangement joins TRBV7-7 to TRBJ2-5; D is uncertain. The germline CDR1 and CDR2 sequences are SSHAT and FNYEAQ (reference sequence). This CDR3 has 13 residues. Trimming stripped 5 bases from V and 4 bases from J, with 11 bases between. In DNA form, the CDR3 reads TGTGCCAGCAGCGCCGTGTTTGGAGAGACCCAGTACTTC. Amino acids: CASSAVFGETQYF.

The V and J genes are TRBV28 and TRBJ2-1; unclear D gene. This CDR3 is 13 amino acids long. The germline V gene has CDR1 MDHEN and CDR2 SYDVKM. V lost 7 bases to trimming and J lost 2 bases, with 9 bases between them. The CDR3 DNA is TGTGCCAGCATAGGATCCCCCTACAATGAGCAGTTCTTC. It yields the protein CASIGSPYNEQFF.

This clonotype came up many times. The V gene is TRBV20-1, the J gene TRBJ2-1; perhaps TRBD2 as D (5 bases). This CDR3 is built from 13 residues. V lost 5 bases to trimming and J lost 6 bases, with 14 bases between them. The germline gives CDR1 DFQATT, CDR2 SNEGSKA (reference sequence). The CDR3 is CSAGGLSRNEQFF. CDR3 in DNA: TGCAGTGCTGGAGGTTTGAGTCGCAATGAGCAGTTCTTC.

Regarding this clonotype: A read error may be the cause here, since a much bigger clone is one base away. This chain links TRBV20-1 with TRBJ2-5; 8 bases are a match to TRBD2. Germline V lookup: CDR1 DFQATT, CDR2 SNEGSKA (reference sequence). This CDR3 comprises 14 residues. The trim removed 6 bases at V and 3 bases at J, leaving 9 bases unmatched. The CDR3 region has the DNA TGCAGTGCGCACCTTAGCGGGGTTGAAGAGACCCAGTACTTC. Translation gives CSAHLSGVEETQYF.

The rearrangement joins TRBV5-1 to TRBJ1-1, with 9 nucleotides matching TRBD1. The V segment lost 4 bases and the J segment 7 bases; nucleotides outside the gene matches: 5. This CDR3 is built from 13 residues. Germline assignment: CDR1 SGHRS and CDR2 YFSETQ. The DNA for the CDR3 is TGCGCCAGCAGCAACACAGGGGGCGGTGAAGCTTTCTTT. This gives the protein CASSNTGGGEAFF.

The chain employs TRBV6-5 and TRBJ2-2; tentative D call: TRBD2 (5 bases). The CDR3 is 16 residues long. The ends were cut back, 6 bases at V and 8 bases at J, with 22 bases in the middle. The V gene's germline CDR1 is MNHEY and CDR2 SVGAGI. The CDR3 spells CASSPHPLVILGELFF. DNA for the CDR3: TGTGCCAGCAGCCCGCATCCACTAGTGATTTTGGGGGAGCTGTTTTTT.

This clonotype has a count of ten or more. The CDR3 nucleotides read TGTGCCAGCAGTTTTACCGGGACGTACCAAGAGACCCAGTACTTC. Residues: CASSFTGTYQETQYF. This chain joins TRBV28 and TRBJ2-5; D may correspond to TRBD1 or TRBD2 (5 bases each). This CDR3 comprises 15 residues. The V and J ends lost 3 bases and 0 bases respectively, with 11 bases between them. Germline V CDR1 and CDR2: MDHEN, SYDVKM.

The chain has TRBV18 and TRBJ2-7, with D uncertain. This CDR3 is built from 12 residues. CDR1 and CDR2 from the germline V gene are KGHSH and LQKENI. Trimming removed 3 bases at V and 7 bases at J, with 10 bases between. This chain's CDR3 is CASSPGSGEQYF. For the CDR3, the DNA is TGTGCCAGCTCACCCGGCTCTGGGGAGCAGTACTTC.

Only a few counts were recorded for this clonotype. The chain's CDR3 is CASSLIGLNTEAFF. For the CDR3, the DNA is TGCGCCAGCAGCTTAATAGGGTTGAACACTGAAGCTTTCTTT. The genes are TRBV5-1 and TRBJ1-1; D is unresolved. The CDR3 totals 14 residues. The V gene's germline CDR1 is SGHRS and CDR2 YFSETQ. Trimming took off 2 bases at V and 0 bases at J, with 8 bases between the two ends.

This clonotype has ten or more counts. This chain uses TRBV6-5 with TRBJ1-2; no reliable D call. This CDR3 contains 14 residues. The germline V and J ends were trimmed by 0 bases and 0 bases, with 5 bases remaining between them. Per the germline V gene, CDR1 is MNHEY and CDR2 is SVGAGI. As DNA, the CDR3 is TGTGCCAGCAGTTACTCGGCCGCTAACTATGGCTACACCTTC. It codes for CASSYSAANYGYTF.

The chain employs TRBV12-3 or TRBV12-4 and TRBJ2-7; D is perhaps TRBD1 (6 bases). This CDR3 spans 15 amino acids. V gave up 3 bases and J gave up 4 bases, with 16 bases separating them. As DNA, the CDR3 is TGTGCCAGCAGTTTTCTGGGGGTTCAGGGGTACGAGCAGTACTTC. Protein sequence: CASSFLGVQGYEQYF.

To note about this clonotype: This may stem from a read error, because a much larger clone lies one nucleotide away. This chain joins TRBV29-1 and TRBJ2-3; 11 nucleotides align to TRBD2. The germline gives CDR1 SQVTM, CDR2 ANQGSEA. The CDR3 sequence is 13 residues long. The CDR3 nucleotides are TGCAGCGGAGCGACTAGCGGGACAGATACGCACTATTTT. It translates to CSGATSGTDTHYF.

The sample holds many counts of this clonotype. The rearrangement links TRBV5-1 to TRBJ1-2, with a weak D call TRBD1 (6 bases). There are 13 residues in the CDR3. Germline V CDR1 and CDR2: SGHRS, YFSETQ. With 4 bases removed from V and 5 bases from J, the gap between germline ends came to 12 bases. CDR3 sequence (DNA): TGCGCCAGCAGCCCGGGGACACTTTATGGCTACACCTTC. Translated: CASSPGTLYGYTF.

This clonotype was counted ten times or more. The chain couples TRBV12-3 or TRBV12-4 to TRBJ2-7, with D tentatively TRBD2 (5 bases). The CDR3 length is 15 residues. V was trimmed by 4 bases and J by 4 bases, leaving 17 bases between them. The CDR3 here is CASSYLSAGVYEQYF. The DNA of the CDR3 is TGTGCCAGCAGTTACCTTAGCGCGGGCGTTTACGAGCAGTACTTC.